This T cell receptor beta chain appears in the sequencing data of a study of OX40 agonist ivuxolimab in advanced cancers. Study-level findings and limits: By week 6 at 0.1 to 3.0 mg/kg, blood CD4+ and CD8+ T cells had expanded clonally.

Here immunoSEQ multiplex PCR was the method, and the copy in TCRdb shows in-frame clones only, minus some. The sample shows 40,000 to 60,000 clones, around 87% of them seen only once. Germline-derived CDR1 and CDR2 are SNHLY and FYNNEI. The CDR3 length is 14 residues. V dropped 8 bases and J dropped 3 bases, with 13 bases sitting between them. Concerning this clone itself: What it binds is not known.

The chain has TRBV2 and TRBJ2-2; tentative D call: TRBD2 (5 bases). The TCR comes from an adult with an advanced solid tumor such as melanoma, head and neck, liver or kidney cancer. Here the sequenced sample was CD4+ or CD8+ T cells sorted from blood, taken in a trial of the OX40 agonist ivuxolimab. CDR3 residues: CASWESPYTGELFF. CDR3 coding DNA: TGTGCCAGCTGGGAGAGCCCCTACACCGGGGAGCTGTTTTTT.